The 20 T cell receptor beta chains listed next were all sequenced from one sample in a study of early T cells in non-severe SARS-CoV-2 infection. A single record per CDR3 protein comes from TCRdb applying MiXCR to the 5' RACE reads. This sample has about 66,000 distinct CDR3 sequences, with 20% found just once. Sequenced here: whole blood, sampled at baseline. The receptors were sampled from an adult who was a healthcare worker with PCR-confirmed SARS-CoV-2 infection or an uninfected control (not recorded which).

CDR3 amino acids: CASSLNSGGATDTQYF. The CDR3 DNA follows: TGTGCCAGCAGCCTCAATAGCGGGGGGGCCACAGATACGCAGTATTTT. This chain connects TRBV13 to TRBJ2-3; 11 nucleotides line up with TRBD2. With 5 bases clipped from V and 2 bases from J, the junction kept 6 bases outside the gene matches. The CDR3 length is 16 residues. Germline CDR1 is PRHDT and CDR2 is FYEKMQ (reference sequence).

The chain couples TRBV3-1 to TRBJ2-2; D is unresolved. CDR3 length: 13 residues. The germline CDR1 and CDR2 sequences are LGHDT and YNNKEL (reference sequence). Trimming shortened V by 8 bases and J by 1 base, and 8 bases separated the two germline ends. The DNA for the CDR3 is TGTGCCAGCGAAGCGTTGAACACCGGGGAGCTGTTTTTT. This translates into CASEALNTGELFF.

This clonotype was counted many times. The chain couples TRBV3-1 to TRBJ2-3; weak D call: TRBD2 (7 bases). This CDR3 region has 13 residues. Between the trimmed V and J ends, which lost 10 bases and 9 bases, there was a span of 20 bases. Germline-derived CDR1 and CDR2 are LGHDT and YNNKEL (reference sequence). This CDR3 is CATSGGFTGTQYF. The CDR3 coding sequence is TGTGCCACGTCGGGGGGCTTTACCGGGACGCAGTATTTT.

The chain has TRBV15 and TRBJ1-3; D uncertain. Germline V gene sequence: CDR1 LNHNV, CDR2 YYDKDF (reference sequence). Deletions cut 0 bases from V and 6 bases from J, with 15 bases between. The CDR3 length is 16 residues. The CDR3 nucleotides read TGTGCCACCAGCAGAGATGATTATCCCGTCCCAAACACCATATATTTT. Amino acid sequence: CATSRDDYPVPNTIYF. The entire variable domain, with the rest obtained from reference TRBV15 and TRBJ1-3, is as follows: DAMVIQNPRYQVTQFGKPVTLSCSQTLNHNVMYWYQQKSSQAPKLLFHYYDKDFNNEADTPDNFQSRRPNTSFCFLDIRSPGLGDTAMYLCATSRDDYPVPNTIYFGEGSWLTVV.

The chain has TRBV4-1 and TRBJ2-1; 10 positions agree with TRBD2. Germline trimming cut 2 bases from V and 12 bases from J; bases unmatched to any gene: 7. The length of the CDR3 is 14 residues. Per germline, CDR1 MGHRA and CDR2 YSYEKL. The CDR3 DNA is TGCGCCAGCAGCCAAACGCGACTAGCGGGTTCGCAGTTCTTC. Residues: CASSQTRLAGSQFF.

The gene calls are TRBV19 and TRBJ2-5; tentatively, D is TRBD1 (6 bases). The germline CDR1 and CDR2 sequences are LNHDA and SQIVND (reference sequence). V was shortened by 4 bases and J by 4 bases, with 13 bases between the two germline ends. There are 14 residues in the CDR3. CDR3 nucleotides: TGTGCCAGTAGTAAAGGACAGAGGACAGAGACCCAGTACTTC. As protein: CASSKGQRTETQYF. The whole variable domain, remainder taken from reference TRBV19 and TRBJ2-5, is DGGITQSPKYLFRKEGQNVTLSCEQNLNHDAMYWYRQDPGQGLRLIYYSQIVNDFQKGDIAEGYSVSREKKESFPLTVTSAQKNPTAFYLCASSKGQRTETQYFGPGTRLLVL.

The chain carries TRBV12-3 or TRBV12-4 and TRBJ2-5; maybe TRBD2 (5 bases). V was pared by 3 bases and J by 4 bases, with 9 bases between. The CDR3 length is 13 residues. CDR3 sequence reads: CASSFSGRETQYF. For the CDR3, the DNA is TGTGCCAGCAGTTTCTCTGGGAGAGAGACCCAGTACTTC.

The V and J genes are TRBV4-1 and TRBJ2-5, with 7 bases identical to TRBD2. The CDR3 extends over 19 amino acids. CDR1 is MGHRA and CDR2 is YSYEKL in the germline V gene. V was pared by 0 bases and J by 3 bases, with 16 bases of the junction left unmatched. As DNA, the CDR3 is TGCGCCAGCAGCCAAGAGGGCCGCACGGTCGCGGGGGTGAAAGAGACCCAGTACTTC. Protein: CASSQEGRTVAGVKETQYF.

The V gene is TRBV5-4, the J gene TRBJ2-3; D may be TRBD1 or TRBD2 (5 bases each). The CDR3 consists of 13 residues. In germline, CDR1 is SGHNT, CDR2 YYREEE (reference sequence). Trimming took 7 bases from V and 0 from J, leaving 9 bases between them. The CDR3 loop reads CASGTASTDTQYF. CDR3 nucleotides: TGTGCCAGCGGGACGGCTAGCACAGATACGCAGTATTTT.

The genes are TRBV2 and TRBJ1-3; the D is unclear. Germline lookup yields CDR1 SNHLY and CDR2 FYNNEI. The CDR3 extends over 14 amino acids. V lost 9 bases to trimming and J lost 0 bases, with 12 bases between them. The CDR3 nucleotides read TGTGCCAGTGGCTGGGGTAGCTCTGGAAACACCATATATTTT. Translating gives CASGWGSSGNTIYF.

This clonotype was observed a handful of times. CDR3 DNA: TGTGCCAGCATGGGGACAGCCTTGGATGGCTACACCTTC. Translated, it gives CASMGTALDGYTF. The chain employs TRBV2 and TRBJ1-2; 7 bases are a match to TRBD1. V dropped 7 bases and J dropped 6; count of bases not matched to a gene: 8. Germline V gene lookup returns CDR1 SNHLY and CDR2 FYNNEI. The CDR3 covers 13 residues.

The table lists this clonotype with a few counts. V gene TRBV18 combines with J gene TRBJ2-7, with 10 nucleotides matching TRBD2. Trimming at V came to 1 base and at J to 5 bases, leaving 5 bases not matched to a gene. CDR1 and CDR2 (germline): KGHSH, LQKENI. The CDR3 covers 15 residues. CDR3: CASSPLAGGLDEQYF. In nucleotides, the CDR3 is TGTGCCAGCTCACCACTAGCGGGGGGTCTTGACGAGCAGTACTTC.

The chain is built from TRBV11-2 and TRBJ1-3, with D hard to call. V dropped 6 bases and J dropped 4 bases, with 4 bases sitting between them. From germline, CDR1 is SGHAT and CDR2 FQNNGV. This CDR3 has 11 amino acids. The CDR3 region is CASSRGNTIYF. The CDR3 bases are TGTGCCAGCAGTCGAGGAAACACCATATATTTT. The full variable domain, in which reference TRBV11-2 and TRBJ1-3 provide the parts outside the CDR3, is EAGVAQSPRYKIIEKRQSVAFWCNPISGHATLYWYQQILGQGPKLLIQFQNNGVVDDSQLPKDRFSAERLKGVDSTLKIQPAKLEDSAVYLCASSRGNTIYFGEGSWLTVV.

This clonotype was seen a few times. The rearrangement uses TRBV7-8 and TRBJ1-4; no clear D. Germline V CDR1 and CDR2: SGHVS, FQNEAQ. This CDR3 is 16 amino acids long. V lost 5 bases to trimming and J lost 0 bases, with 13 bases between them. This CDR3 reads CASSPTREPTNEKLFF. The CDR3 coding sequence is TGTGCCAGCAGCCCTACTAGGGAGCCAACTAATGAAAAACTGTTTTTT.

The chain joins TRBV7-8 to TRBJ1-2; D gene uncertain. This CDR3 comprises 15 residues. Germline CDR1 and CDR2: SGHVS and FQNEAQ. The V end was cut by 2 bases, the J end by 1 base, with 11 bases between. The CDR3 is CASSLSGGFNYGYTF. The CDR3 nucleotides are TGTGCCAGCAGCTTATCTGGCGGATTTAACTATGGCTACACCTTC.

The genes are TRBV6-5 and TRBJ1-6; D gene uncertain. This CDR3 comprises 13 residues. V dropped 7 bases and J dropped 0 bases, with 4 bases sitting between them. Germline CDR1 MNHEY, CDR2 SVGAGI. The CDR3 sequence is CASTSSYNSPLHF. CDR3 in DNA: TGTGCCAGCACGAGCTCCTATAATTCACCCCTCCACTTT.

This chain links TRBV10-3 with TRBJ1-3; TRBD1 matches 7 bases. V shed 6 bases and J 0 bases; nucleotides not matched to a gene: 8. From germline, CDR1 is ENHRY and CDR2 SYGVKD. The CDR3 is 16 residues long. The CDR3 loop reads CAISLDRSNSGNTIYF. CDR3 sequence (DNA): TGTGCCATCAGCCTGGACAGGAGCAACTCTGGAAACACCATATATTTT.

This clonotype was seen more than once but under ten times. This rearrangement joins TRBV3-1 to TRBJ2-5, with D tentatively TRBD1 (7 bases). Trimming shortened V by 6 bases and J by 1 base, and 18 bases separated the two germline ends. The CDR3 covers 16 residues. Germline CDR1 is LGHDT and CDR2 is YNNKEL (reference sequence). The DNA for the CDR3 is TGTGCCAGCAGTATGTCAGGGCAGGGGGGCCAAGAGACCCAGTACTTC. It encodes CASSMSGQGGQETQYF.

This clonotype turned up a few times. The rearrangement links TRBV6-2 or TRBV6-3 to TRBJ2-1; D may be TRBD2 (7 bases). From germline, CDR1 is MNHEY and CDR2 SVGEGT. Trimming pared 6 bases from V and 2 bases from J, leaving 17 bases between. This CDR3 has 16 amino acids. For the CDR3, the DNA is TGTGCCAGCAGACTGGGGGGGCCCCCTACCTACAATGAGCAGTTCTTC. Translated: CASRLGGPPTYNEQFF.

This clonotype has more than one count but fewer than ten. The genes are TRBV12-3 or TRBV12-4 and TRBJ1-1; tentative D call: TRBD1 (5 bases). The length of the CDR3 is 13 residues. V lost 4 bases and J 11 bases, leaving 17 bases between the germline ends. CDR3 residues: CASSSQWGSYAFF. CDR3 DNA: TGTGCCAGCAGTTCCCAATGGGGGAGTTATGCTTTCTTT.